These 9 T cell receptor beta chains share one sample of origin, sequenced in a study of T cell repertoires in cytomegalovirus infection. TCRdb ran MiXCR on the reads and lists one entry per CDR3 protein. The table records some 400,000 distinct CDR3 sequences, under 40% of them present only once. Sample: PBMCs. The source is a human donor in good health (CMV status not recorded). Some clones in this sample may be carry-over from other donors' samples.

This clonotype was picked up a small number of times. The chain combines TRBV28 with TRBJ2-1; TRBD2 is a possible D gene (5 bases). CDR1 is MDHEN and CDR2 is SYDVKM in the germline V gene. This CDR3 is built from 12 residues. Trimming took off 6 bases at V and 12 bases at J, with 15 bases between the two ends. The CDR3 bases are TGTGCCAGCAGCCCCGGACTGAATCCGCAGTTCTTC. Its translation is CASSPGLNPQFF.

This clonotype was counted a few times. The V gene is TRBV6-1, the J gene TRBJ1-1; unclear D gene. Trimming removed 0 bases at V and 7 bases at J, with 6 bases between. CDR1 is MNHNS, CDR2 SASEGT, per germline. The CDR3 runs 12 residues. CDR3 nucleotide sequence: TGTGCCAGCAGTGAAGCGGGAGGTGAAGCTTTCTTT. It specifies CASSEAGGEAFF.

The rearrangement joins TRBV27 to TRBJ1-2; D may be TRBD1 (5 bases). The CDR3 totals 13 residues. V lost 8 bases to trimming and J lost 3 bases, with 13 bases between them. Germline assignment: CDR1 MNHEY and CDR2 SMNVEV (reference sequence). The CDR3 sequence: CASGTREDYGYTF. The CDR3 DNA sequence: TGTGCCAGCGGTACCAGGGAGGACTATGGCTACACCTTC.

The rearrangement joins TRBV7-6 to TRBJ2-5, with 9 bases fitting TRBD2. The CDR3 sequence is 16 residues long. Germline-derived CDR1 and CDR2 are SGHVS and FNYEAQ. The V gene end was trimmed by 1 base and the J gene end by 1 base; junction bases not matched to a gene: 4. DNA for the CDR3: TGTGCCAGCAGCTTAGGAGTAGCGGGGGCCCAAGAGACCCAGTACTTC. As protein: CASSLGVAGAQETQYF.

This clonotype was seen many times. CDR3 nucleotides: TGTGCCAGCAGTTTAGCAGGGCGGCAAGAGACCCAGTACTTC. Encoded protein: CASSLAGRQETQYF. The chain links TRBV27 to TRBJ2-5; a possible D gene is TRBD1 (5 bases). Trimming pared 2 bases from V and 2 bases from J, leaving 9 bases between. The germline V gene has CDR1 MNHEY and CDR2 SMNVEV (reference sequence). The CDR3 sequence is 14 residues long.

The chain employs TRBV15 and TRBJ1-1; 7 bases are shared with TRBD1. This CDR3 has 15 residues. The V segment lost 0 bases and the J segment 5 bases; nucleotides outside the gene matches: 6. CDR1 is LNHNV and CDR2 is YYDKDF in the germline V gene (reference sequence). The CDR3 coding sequence is TGTGCCACCAGCAGAGATTATACGACAGGGACTGAAGCTTTCTTT. It specifies CATSRDYTTGTEAFF.

This clonotype occurred many times. V usage is TRBV7-2 and J usage is TRBJ2-5, with 15 bases matching TRBD2. This CDR3 region has 17 residues. V shed 3 bases and J 5 bases; nucleotides not matched to a gene: 7. Per the germline V gene, CDR1 is SGHTA and CDR2 is FQGNSA. CDR3 in amino acids: CASSFGLAGGFLETQYF. The CDR3 DNA follows: TGTGCCAGCAGCTTCGGACTAGCGGGGGGGTTCCTCGAGACCCAGTACTTC.

This clonotype was picked up a small number of times. The J gene is TRBJ1-3, the V gene TRBV2; 8 nucleotides align to TRBD1. Germline CDR1 is SNHLY and CDR2 is FYNNEI. Trimming took 6 bases from V and 3 from J; bases not matched to a gene: 10. There are 16 residues in the CDR3. The CDR3 reads CASRTSRGQDGNTIYF. DNA of the CDR3: TGTGCCAGCAGGACCTCCAGGGGGCAGGATGGAAACACCATATATTTT.

The table lists this clonotype with a few counts. The J gene is TRBJ2-3, the V gene TRBV5-1, with no clear D. Trimming removed 4 bases at V and 2 bases at J, with 14 bases between. The CDR3 covers 15 residues. Per the germline V gene, CDR1 is SGHRS and CDR2 is YFSETQ. DNA for the CDR3: TGCGCCAGCAGCCCCCACCTAGAGCCCACAGATACGCAGTATTTT. This sequence encodes CASSPHLEPTDTQYF.